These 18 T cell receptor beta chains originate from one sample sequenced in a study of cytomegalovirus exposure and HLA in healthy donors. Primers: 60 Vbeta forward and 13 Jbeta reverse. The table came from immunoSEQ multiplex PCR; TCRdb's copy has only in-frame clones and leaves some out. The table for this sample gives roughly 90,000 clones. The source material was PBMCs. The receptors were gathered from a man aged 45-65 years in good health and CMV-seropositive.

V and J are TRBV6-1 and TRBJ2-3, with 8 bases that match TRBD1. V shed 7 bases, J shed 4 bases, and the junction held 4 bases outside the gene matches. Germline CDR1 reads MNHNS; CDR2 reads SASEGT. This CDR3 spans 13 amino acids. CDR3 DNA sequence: TGTGCCAGCACCTTGACAGGGGCAGATACGCAGTATTTT. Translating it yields CASTLTGADTQYF.

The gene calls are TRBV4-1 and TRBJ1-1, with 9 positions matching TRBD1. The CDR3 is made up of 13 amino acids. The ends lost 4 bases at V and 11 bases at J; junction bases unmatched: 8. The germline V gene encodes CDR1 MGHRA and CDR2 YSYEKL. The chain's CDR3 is CASSRGTGLLAFF. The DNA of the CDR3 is TGCGCCAGCAGCCGGGGGACAGGGTTATTGGCTTTCTTT.

CDR3 DNA: TGTGCCTGGAGTCTAAGATCCGCGAGAAATGAAAAACTGTTTTTT. Translation gives CAWSLRSARNEKLFF. V is TRBV30 and J is TRBJ1-4; D not certain. CDR1 and CDR2 from the germline V gene are GTSNPN and SVGIG (reference sequence). This CDR3 spans 15 amino acids. Trimming took off 2 bases at V and 5 bases at J, with 15 bases between the two ends.

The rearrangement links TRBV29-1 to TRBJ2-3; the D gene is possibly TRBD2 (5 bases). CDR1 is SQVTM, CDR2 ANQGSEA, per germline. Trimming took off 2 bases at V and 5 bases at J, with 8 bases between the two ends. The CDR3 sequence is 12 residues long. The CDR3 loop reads CSVERGGDTQYF. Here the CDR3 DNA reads TGCAGCGTTGAAAGAGGAGGAGATACGCAGTATTTT.

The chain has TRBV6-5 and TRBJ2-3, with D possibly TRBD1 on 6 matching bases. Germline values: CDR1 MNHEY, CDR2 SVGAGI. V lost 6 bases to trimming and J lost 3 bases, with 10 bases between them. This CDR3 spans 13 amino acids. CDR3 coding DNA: TGTGCCAGCAGCGGGCAGGGGACAGATACGCAGTATTTT. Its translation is CASSGQGTDTQYF.

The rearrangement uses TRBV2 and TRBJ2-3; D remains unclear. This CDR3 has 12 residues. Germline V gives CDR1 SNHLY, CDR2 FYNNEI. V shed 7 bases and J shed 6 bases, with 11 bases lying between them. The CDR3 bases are TGTGCCAGCAACCCGGTCCGGGATACGCAGTATTTT. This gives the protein CASNPVRDTQYF.

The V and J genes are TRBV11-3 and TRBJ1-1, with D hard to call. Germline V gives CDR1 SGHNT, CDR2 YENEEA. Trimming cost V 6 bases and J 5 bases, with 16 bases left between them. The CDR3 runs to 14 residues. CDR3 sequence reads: CASSLLQTGTEAFF. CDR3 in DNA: TGTGCCAGCAGTCTTCTTCAAACGGGGACTGAAGCTTTCTTT.

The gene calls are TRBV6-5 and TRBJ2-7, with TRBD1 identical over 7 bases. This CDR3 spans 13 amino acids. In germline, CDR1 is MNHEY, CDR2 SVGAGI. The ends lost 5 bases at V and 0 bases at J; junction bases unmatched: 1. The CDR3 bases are TGTGCCAGCAGTGCAGGGGGCTCCTACGAGCAGTACTTC. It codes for CASSAGGSYEQYF.

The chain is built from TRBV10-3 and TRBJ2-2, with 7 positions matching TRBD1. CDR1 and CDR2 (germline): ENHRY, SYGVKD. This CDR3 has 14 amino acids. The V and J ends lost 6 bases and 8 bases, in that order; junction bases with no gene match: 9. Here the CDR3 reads CAISPLGGSGELFF. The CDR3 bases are TGTGCCATCAGCCCCCTAGGGGGCTCAGGGGAGCTGTTTTTT.

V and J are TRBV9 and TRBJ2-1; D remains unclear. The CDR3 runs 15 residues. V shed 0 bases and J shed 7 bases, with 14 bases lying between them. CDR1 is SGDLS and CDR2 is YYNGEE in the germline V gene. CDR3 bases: TGTGCCAGCAGCGTAGCGGGTCTTGAAGGTAATGAGCAGTTCTTC. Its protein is CASSVAGLEGNEQFF.

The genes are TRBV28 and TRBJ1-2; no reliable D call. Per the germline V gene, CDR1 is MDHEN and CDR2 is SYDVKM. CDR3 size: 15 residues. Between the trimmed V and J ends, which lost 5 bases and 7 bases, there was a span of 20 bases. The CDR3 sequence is CASSPPSAPAGGYTF. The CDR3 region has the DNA TGTGCCAGCAGTCCACCCTCCGCCCCGGCGGGTGGCTACACCTTC.

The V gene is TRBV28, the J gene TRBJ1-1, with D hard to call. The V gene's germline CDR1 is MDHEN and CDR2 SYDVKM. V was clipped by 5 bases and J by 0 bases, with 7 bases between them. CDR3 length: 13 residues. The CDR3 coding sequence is TGTGCCAGCAGTCCCGGGATGAACACTGAAGCTTTCTTT. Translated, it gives CASSPGMNTEAFF.

CDR3 residues: CASSVGAAGVYEQYF. The CDR3 DNA follows: TGTGCCAGCAGCGTAGGTGCAGCGGGAGTCTACGAGCAGTACTTC. V gene TRBV9 combines with J gene TRBJ2-7; TRBD2 matches 8 bases. The ends lost 0 bases at V and 3 bases at J; junction bases unmatched: 5. Germline CDR1 SGDLS, CDR2 YYNGEE. The CDR3 consists of 15 residues.

CDR3 residues: CASSYSNAVTEAFF. In DNA form, the CDR3 reads TGTGCCAGCAGCTACTCCAACGCGGTCACTGAAGCTTTCTTT. The genes are TRBV11-2 and TRBJ1-1; D is unclear. The CDR3 is 14 amino acids. Trimming stripped 4 bases from V and 4 bases from J, with 13 bases between. From germline, CDR1 is SGHAT and CDR2 FQNNGV.

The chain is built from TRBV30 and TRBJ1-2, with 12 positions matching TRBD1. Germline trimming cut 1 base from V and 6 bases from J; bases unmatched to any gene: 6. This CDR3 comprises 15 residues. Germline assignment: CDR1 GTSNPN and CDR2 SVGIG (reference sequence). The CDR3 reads CAWSDRDRGLNGYTF. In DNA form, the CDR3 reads TGTGCCTGGAGTGACCGGGACAGGGGGCTCAATGGCTACACCTTC.

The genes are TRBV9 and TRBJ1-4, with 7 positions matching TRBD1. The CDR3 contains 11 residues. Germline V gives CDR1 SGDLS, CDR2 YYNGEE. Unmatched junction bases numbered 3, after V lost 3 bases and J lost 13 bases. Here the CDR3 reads CASSGGQRLFF. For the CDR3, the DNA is TGTGCCAGCAGCGGGGGACAGAGACTGTTTTTT.

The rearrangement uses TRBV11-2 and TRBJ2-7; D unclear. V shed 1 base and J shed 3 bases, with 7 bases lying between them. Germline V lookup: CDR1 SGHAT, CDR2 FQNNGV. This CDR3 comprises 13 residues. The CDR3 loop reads CASSLGNSYEQYV. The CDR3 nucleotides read TGTGCCAGCAGCTTAGGGAACAGCTACGAGCAGTACGTC.

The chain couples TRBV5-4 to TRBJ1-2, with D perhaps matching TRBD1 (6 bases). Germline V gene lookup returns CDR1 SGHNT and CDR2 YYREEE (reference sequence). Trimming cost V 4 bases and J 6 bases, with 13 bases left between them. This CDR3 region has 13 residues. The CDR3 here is CASSPHQGNGYTF. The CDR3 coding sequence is TGTGCCAGCAGCCCCCACCAGGGGAATGGCTACACCTTC.